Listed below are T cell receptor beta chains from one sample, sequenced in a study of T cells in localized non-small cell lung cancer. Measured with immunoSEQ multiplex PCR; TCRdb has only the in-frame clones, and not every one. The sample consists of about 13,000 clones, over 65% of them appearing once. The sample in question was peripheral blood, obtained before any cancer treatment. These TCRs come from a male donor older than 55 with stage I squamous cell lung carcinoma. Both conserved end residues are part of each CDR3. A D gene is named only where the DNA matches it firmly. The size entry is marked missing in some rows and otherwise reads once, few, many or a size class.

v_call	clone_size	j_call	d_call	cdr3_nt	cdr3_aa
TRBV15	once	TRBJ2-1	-	TGTGCCACCACCGGGACCAGATACAATGAGCAGTTCTTC	CATTGTRYNEQFF
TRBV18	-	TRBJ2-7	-	TGTGCCAGCTCACCCCTCCAGGGGACATATGAGCAGTACTTC	CASSPLQGTYEQYF
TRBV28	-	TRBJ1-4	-	TGTGCCAGCAGTGTGCCCGGACAGTCTAATGAAAAACTGTTTTTT	CASSVPGQSNEKLFF
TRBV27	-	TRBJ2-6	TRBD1	TGTGCCAGCAGTTTACACTTAGGACAGGGGTACCCTAGCCCTGGGGCCAACGTCCTGACTTTC	CASSLHLGQGYPSPGANVLTF
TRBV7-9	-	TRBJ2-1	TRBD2	TGTGCCAGCAGCCATAGCGGGAGGGCCTACAATGAGCAGTTCTTC	CASSHSGRAYNEQFF
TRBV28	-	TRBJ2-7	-	TGTGCCAGCAGGACTTCAGGGGTGTACGAGCAGTACTTC	CASRTSGVYEQYF
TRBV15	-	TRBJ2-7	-	TGTGCCACCAGCAGAGGCTACGAGCAGTACTTC	CATSRGYEQYF
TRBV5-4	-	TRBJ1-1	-	TGTGCCAGCAGCTTGGGGGGCATGAACACTGAAGCTTTCTTT	CASSLGGMNTEAFF
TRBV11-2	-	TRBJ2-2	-	TGTGCCAGCAGCTTAAAGTTTGGCACCGGGGAGCTGTTTTTT	CASSLKFGTGELFF
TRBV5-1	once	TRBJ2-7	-	TGCGCCAGCAGCTGGTCGTCGGGTGAGCAGTACTTC	CASSWSSGEQYF
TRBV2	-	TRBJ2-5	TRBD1	TGTGCCAGCAGCGGGATACAGGGGACGGAGACCCAGTACTTC	CASSGIQGTETQYF
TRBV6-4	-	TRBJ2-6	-	TGTGCCAGCAGTGAACTTCGCTCACACGACAAGTCGGGCCAACTCCTGACTTTC	CASSELRSHDKSGQLLTF
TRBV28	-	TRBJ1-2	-	TGTGCCAGCAGTTTGAGACAGGCGCGTCTTGGCTACACCTTC	CASSLRQARLGYTF
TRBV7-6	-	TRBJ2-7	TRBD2	TGTGCCAGCAGCCAGGGACTAGCGGGCTACGAGCAGTACTTC	CASSQGLAGYEQYF
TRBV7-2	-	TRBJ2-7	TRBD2	TGTGCCAGCAGCCCCCTGGGACTAGCGGGAGGCTACGAGCAGTACTTC	CASSPLGLAGGYEQYF
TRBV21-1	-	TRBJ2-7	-	TGTGCCAGCAGCGCCGGGGGTGCGGCGGGAGGGCTCGAGGGGACCTACGAGCAGTACTTC	CASSAGGAAGGLEGTYEQYF
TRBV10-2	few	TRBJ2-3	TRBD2	TGCGCCAGCAGTGAGGGACTAGCGTCCGCTAGCACAGATACGCAGTATTTT	CASSEGLASASTDTQYF
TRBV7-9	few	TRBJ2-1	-	TGTGCCAGCAGCTTAGAATTTCAGGACTTGTACAATGAGCAGTTCTTC	CASSLEFQDLYNEQFF
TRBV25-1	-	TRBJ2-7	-	TGTGCCAGCAGGCCCGCCGTCTCTACAGGGCGGGAGCAGTACTTC	CASRPAVSTGREQYF
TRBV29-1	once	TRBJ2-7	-	TGCAGCGTTGTGGCTTTGGGCGACAGAGTTTACGAGCAGTACTTC	CSVVALGDRVYEQYF
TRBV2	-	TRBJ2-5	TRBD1	TGTGCCAGCAGTGGGGAGACAGGGGTATTGGAGACCCAGTACTTC	CASSGETGVLETQYF
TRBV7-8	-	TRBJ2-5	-	TGTGCCAGCAGCTTAGCGGGAGGAGAGACCCAGTACTTC	CASSLAGGETQYF
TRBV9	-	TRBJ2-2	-	TGTGCCAGCAGCGCCCCCCCGGTAGACGGGGAGCTGTTTTTT	CASSAPPVDGELFF
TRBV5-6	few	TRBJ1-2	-	TGTGCCAGCAGTTTAGGGGACTATGGCTACACCTTC	CASSLGDYGYTF
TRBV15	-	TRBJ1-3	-	TGTGCCACCAGCAGAGATTGGGGAAACACCATATATTTT	CATSRDWGNTIYF
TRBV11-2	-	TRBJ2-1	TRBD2	TGTGCCAGCAGCTCAATCAGCGGGAGGAGAAATGAGCAGTTCTTC	CASSSISGRRNEQFF
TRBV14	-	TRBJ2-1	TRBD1	TGTGCCAGCAGCCAAGTCGGGACAGGAAGAAATGAGCAGTTCTTC	CASSQVGTGRNEQFF
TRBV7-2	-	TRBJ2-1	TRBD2	TGTGCCAGCAGCTTAGTGCGGGAGGTCGACAATGAGCAGTTCTTC	CASSLVREVDNEQFF
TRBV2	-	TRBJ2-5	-	TGTGCCAGCAAAGTGGGAGAGACCCAGTACTTC	CASKVGETQYF
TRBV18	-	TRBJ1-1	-	TGTGCCAGCTCACCGCAGGGTTTAGACTCGGCTTTCTTT	CASSPQGLDSAFF
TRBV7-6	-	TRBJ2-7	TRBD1	TGTGCCAGCAGCCAGCCGGGACAGTCTTACGAGCAGTACTTC	CASSQPGQSYEQYF
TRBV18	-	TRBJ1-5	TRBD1	TGTGCCAGCTCTCCCCAGGGGGCCGGGCAGCCCCAGCATTTT	CASSPQGAGQPQHF
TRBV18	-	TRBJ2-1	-	TGTGCCAGCTCAATATCGGGACTTTACAATGAGCAGTTCTTC	CASSISGLYNEQFF
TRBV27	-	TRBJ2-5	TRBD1	TGTGCCAGCAGTTCGTACGGGACAGACCAAGAGACCCAGTACTTC	CASSSYGTDQETQYF
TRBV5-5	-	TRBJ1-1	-	TGTGCCAGCAGCTCACGAGTCACTGAAGCTTTCTTT	CASSSRVTEAFF
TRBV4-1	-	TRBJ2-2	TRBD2	TGCGCCAGCAGCCAAACACTAGCGGTAGAGAGGACCGGGGAGCTGTTTTTT	CASSQTLAVERTGELFF
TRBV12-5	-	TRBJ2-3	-	TGTGCTAGTGGTTTGGTTAGCAGCACAGATACGCAGTATTTT	CASGLVSSTDTQYF
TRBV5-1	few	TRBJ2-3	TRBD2	TGCGCCAGCAGCGGGACTAGCATGACCGCAGATACGCAGTATTTT	CASSGTSMTADTQYF
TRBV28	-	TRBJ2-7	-	TGTGCCACCAGGGGAGGGCGTCGAACCTACGAGCAGTACTTC	CATRGGRRTYEQYF